This TCR beta chain was sequenced during a study of CD8 T cells in Susac syndrome. Study context: Intravenous immunoglobulin alone or corticosteroids were being given to patients with Susac syndrome at blood draw, unless they were therapy-naive.

Reverse transcription of about 0.45 to 1 ug RNA was carried out with random hexamers. Multiplex PCR with immunoSEQ amplified the TCR beta CDR3 across 54 Vbeta and 13 Jbeta. Each CDR3 protein gets one entry after TCRdb re-called the immunoSEQ multiplex PCR reads with MiXCR. This table has approximately 190,000 distinct CDR3 sequences, approximately 95% appearing once. V was pared by 0 bases and J by 5 bases, with 19 bases between. The CDR3 has 17 amino acids. With regard to this clonotype: The target antigen is unknown.

Sequencing of TCR beta was carried out in blood CD8+ and CD4+ T cells. Study results and caveats: Susac CD8+ cells expanded clonally the most in TEMRA cells and in active patients.

J is TRBJ1-1 and V is TRBV23-1; D possibly corresponds to TRBD1 (5 bases). TRBV23-1 is filed as an ORF, its function uncertain. The sample comprised CD8+ T cells from PBMCs. The TCR originated in a human donor with Susac syndrome. The CDR3 here is CASSQSGGRAIDTEAFF. CDR3 in DNA: TGCGCCAGCAGTCAATCGGGGGGGAGGGCTATAGATACTGAAGCTTTCTTT.